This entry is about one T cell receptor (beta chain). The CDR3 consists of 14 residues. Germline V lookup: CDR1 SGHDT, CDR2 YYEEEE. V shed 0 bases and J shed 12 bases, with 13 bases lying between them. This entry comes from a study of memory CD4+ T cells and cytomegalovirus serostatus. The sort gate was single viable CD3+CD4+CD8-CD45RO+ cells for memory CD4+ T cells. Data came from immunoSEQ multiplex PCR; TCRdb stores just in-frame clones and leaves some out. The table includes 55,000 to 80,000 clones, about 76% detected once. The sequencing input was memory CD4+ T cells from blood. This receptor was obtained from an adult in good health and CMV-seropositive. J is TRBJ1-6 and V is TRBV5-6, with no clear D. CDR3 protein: CASSLAGTTIPLHF. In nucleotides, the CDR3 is TGTGCCAGCAGCTTGGCCGGCACGACAATACCCCTCCACTTT.